This TCR beta chain was documented in a study of shared clonotypes between healthy human individuals. Notes on the study in general: A small donor pool kept down the genetic and exposure-history diversity that was represented.

The V end was cut by 7 bases, the J end by 4 bases, with 13 bases between. Germline V gene sequence: CDR1 SNHLY, CDR2 FYNNEI. The CDR3 extends over 13 amino acids. Authors' analysis steps: Junction-only immunoSEQ data arrived without quality scores, meaning filtering differed. Measured with immunoSEQ multiplex PCR; TCRdb has only the in-frame clones, and not every one. V and J calls and clone size are those listed in that table; D and trimming were worked out from the DNA. The sample records about 2,200,000 clones, about 93% being singletons. In regard to this clone: The antigen is undetermined.

Selected positively for CCR7 and CD45RO-negative, naive CD8 cells excluded terminally differentiated effector memory CD45RA+ cells. The genes are TRBV2 and TRBJ1-2; no reliable D call. The receptor comes from a man aged 18-30 years in good health. Some clones in this sample may be carry-over from other donors' samples. Sequencing used naive CD8+ T cells from PBMCs. This CDR3 reads CASKREGSYGYTF. CDR3 DNA: TGTGCCAGCAAAAGGGAGGGTTCCTATGGCTACACCTTC.